Given below is one T cell receptor beta chain in context. This sample is drawn from a study of blood T cell repertoires in COVID-19. Background on the study: From the United States, Italy and Spain came samples of acute and convalescent COVID-19. PBMCs, B-cell-depleted T cells, or T cells provided the cDNA or gDNA that made up the material.

Original analysis: Estimation of nucleated cell counts relied on the amplification of reference gene primers. TCRdb keeps only in-frame clones here, not all; method: immunoSEQ multiplex PCR. Clone size and the V and J calls come from that table; the DNA yielded D and trimming. The data hold 200,000 to 300,000 clones, with approximately 80% observed a single time. Deletions cut 5 bases from V and 7 bases from J, with 18 bases between. Germline loops: CDR1 MDHEN, CDR2 SYDVKM. CDR3 size: 15 residues. The chain recombines TRBV28 with TRBJ2-1; possibly TRBD1 for D (6 bases). Sample: peripheral blood. This sequence was found in a man in his 60s with acute or convalescent COVID-19. CDR3 amino acids: CASSQAGAQRNEQFF. Written as DNA, the CDR3 is TGTGCCAGCAGTCAAGCAGGGGCCCAACGGAATGAGCAGTTCTTC.